This T cell receptor beta chain was observed in a study of PD-1 blockade in classical Hodgkin lymphoma. Study findings and constraints: Diversity similar to that of newly diagnosed patients was seen at baseline in complete responders.

Remarks on this clone: Its antigen is undetermined.

Measured with immunoSEQ multiplex PCR; TCRdb has only the in-frame clones, and not every one. Here the sample spans roughly 40,000 clones, almost 90% being singletons. Every patient had relapsed following autologous stem cell transplantation, and cohorts differed in brentuximab vedotin exposure. Germline V gives CDR1 MDHEN, CDR2 SYDVKM. With 6 bases removed from V and 7 bases from J, the gap between germline ends came to 7 bases. The CDR3 runs 11 residues. The chain is built from TRBV28 and TRBJ2-1; D not certain. The specimen was peripheral blood mononuclear cells (PBMCs), collected at baseline. This clonotype was sampled from a human donor with classical Hodgkin lymphoma. CDR3 sequence: CASRTRNEQFF. CDR3 coding DNA: TGTGCCAGCAGAACGAGGAATGAGCAGTTCTTC.